Each of the 12 T cell receptor beta chains below was sequenced from the same sample in a study of blood T cell repertoires in COVID-19. Assay: immunoSEQ multiplex PCR; the TCRdb copy retains only in-frame clones and omits some. Of 230,000 or so clones in the sample, around 84% were seen once. Sequencing input: peripheral blood. These TCRs come from a man aged 25-45 years with active or convalescent COVID-19.

J is TRBJ1-1 and V is TRBV6-2 or TRBV6-3; D is unresolved. Trimming took 3 bases from V and 1 from J, leaving 6 bases between them. The CDR3 is 13 residues long. The germline V gene has CDR1 MNHEY and CDR2 SVGEGT. CDR3 residues: CASSYRGNTEAFF. CDR3 coding DNA: TGTGCCAGCAGTTATCGGGGGAACACTGAAGCTTTCTTT.

The chain links TRBV15 to TRBJ1-1; 7 bases match TRBD1. The CDR3 covers 13 residues. J lost 3 bases, V lost 2 bases, and 0 bases had no gene match. The V gene's germline CDR1 is LNHNV and CDR2 YYDKDF (reference sequence). CDR3 coding DNA: TGTGCCACCAGCAGACAGGGGGACACTGAAGCTTTCTTT. Protein sequence: CATSRQGDTEAFF.

The rearrangement uses TRBV5-5 and TRBJ2-7; 8 bases align to TRBD1. CDR1 is SGHKS and CDR2 is YYEKEE in the germline V gene (reference sequence). The CDR3 is made up of 14 amino acids. The V segment lost 3 bases and the J segment 4 bases; nucleotides outside the gene matches: 6. CDR3 DNA: TGTGCCAGCAGCTCGGACAGGGTATCTTACGAGCAGTACTTC. This codes for CASSSDRVSYEQYF.

This clone was observed once. This chain joins TRBV6-5 and TRBJ2-7; 7 bases map to TRBD1. Germline-derived CDR1 and CDR2 are MNHEY and SVGAGI. The J segment lost 3 bases and the V segment lost 2 bases, leaving 10 bases of the junction unmatched. This CDR3 region has 16 residues. CDR3 residues: CASSYRSGTAIYEQYF. The CDR3 DNA follows: TGTGCCAGCAGTTACCGATCTGGGACAGCGATCTACGAGCAGTACTTC.

J is TRBJ2-1 and V is TRBV28; 9 nucleotides line up with TRBD2. CDR3 length: 14 amino acids. In germline, CDR1 is MDHEN, CDR2 SYDVKM. V shed 3 bases and J 8 bases; nucleotides not matched to a gene: 5. The CDR3, as DNA: TGTGCCAGCAGTTTTAGTCTAGCGGGATATGAGCAGTTCTTC. Translating it yields CASSFSLAGYEQFF.

This chain uses TRBV9 with TRBJ2-5; D perhaps matches TRBD1 (8 bases). The CDR3 covers 14 residues. V was clipped by 3 bases and J by 4 bases, with 13 bases between them. From germline, CDR1 is SGDLS and CDR2 YYNGEE. The CDR3 sequence: CASSGTGGGETQYF. In DNA, the CDR3 is TGTGCCAGCAGCGGTACAGGGGGGGGAGAGACCCAGTACTTC. Full variable domain (rest looked up from reference TRBV9 and TRBJ2-5): DSGVTQTPKHLITATGQRVTLRCSPRSGDLSVYWYQQSLDQGLQFLIQYYNGEERAKGNILERFSAQQFPDLHSELNLSSLELGDSALYFCASSGTGGGETQYFGPGTRLLVL.

The rearrangement uses TRBV7-2 and TRBJ2-6; 7 positions agree with TRBD1. With 5 bases clipped from V and 5 bases from J, the junction kept 15 bases outside the gene matches. The germline V gene encodes CDR1 SGHTA and CDR2 FQGNSA. This CDR3 has 18 amino acids. The CDR3 DNA reads as TGTGCCAGCAGCAGACAGGGCCTGGGGCTGAGTTGGGCCAACGTCCTGACTTTC. Its translation is CASSRQGLGLSWANVLTF.

The chain uses TRBV30 and TRBJ1-1; D may be TRBD1 (6 bases). Germline assignment: CDR1 GTSNPN and CDR2 SVGIG (reference sequence). V was clipped by 3 bases and J by 4 bases, with 12 bases between them. The CDR3 consists of 13 residues. The CDR3 coding sequence is TGTGCCTGGAGAGGGGGAACCCCCACTGAAGCTTTCTTT. It encodes CAWRGGTPTEAFF.

The rearrangement joins TRBV5-8 to TRBJ2-1, with D maybe TRBD2 (6 bases). The CDR3 is 14 residues long. The germline V gene encodes CDR1 SGHTS and CDR2 YDEGEE. V was pared by 7 bases and J by 0 bases, with 11 bases between. This CDR3 reads CASSRGTSYNEQFF. The CDR3 bases are TGTGCCAGCTCCCGGGGGACCTCCTACAATGAGCAGTTCTTC.

V gene TRBV6-2 or TRBV6-3 combines with J gene TRBJ2-7; the match to TRBD1 covers 9 bases. The CDR3 has 15 residues. CDR1 and CDR2 from the germline V gene are MNHEY and SVGEGT. With V trimmed by 6 bases and J by 3 bases, 9 bases remained unmatched. The CDR3 loop reads CASSTRDRVYYEQYF. In DNA, the CDR3 is TGTGCCAGCAGCACACGGGACAGGGTCTACTACGAGCAGTACTTC.

The chain couples TRBV9 to TRBJ1-1; 8 bases align to TRBD1. The CDR3 covers 15 residues. Germline V gene lookup returns CDR1 SGDLS and CDR2 YYNGEE. After removal of 4 bases from V and 6 bases from J, the junction contained 11 bases not matched to a gene. CDR3 protein: CASSPRTGSQAEAFF. As DNA, the CDR3 is TGTGCCAGCAGCCCCCGGACAGGGAGTCAGGCTGAAGCTTTCTTT.

The chain carries TRBV7-8 and TRBJ1-2; 8 bases agree with TRBD1. CDR1 is SGHVS and CDR2 is FQNEAQ in the germline V gene. The V and J ends lost 1 base and 9 bases, in that order; junction bases with no gene match: 16. The CDR3 extends over 17 amino acids. DNA for the CDR3: TGTGCCAGCAGCTTAGAACCGGGACAGGTTAGCTCGCGTAGCTACACCTTC. It is translated as CASSLEPGQVSSRSYTF.